One and the same sample provided the 17 T cell receptor beta chains below, sequenced in a study of blood T cell repertoires in COVID-19. Repertoires were generated with immunoSEQ multiplex PCR, while TCRdb's copy carries only in-frame clones and drops some. The repertoire includes 300,000 to 350,000 clones, approximately 91% of them detected once, and less than 4% sits in the top ten. The specimen was PBMCs or T cells enriched from blood (not recorded which). These receptor sequences come from a woman in her 30s who had been exposed to COVID-19.

The V gene is TRBV7-6, the J gene TRBJ2-1; TRBD2 matches 11 bases. The CDR3 totals 14 residues. V shed 1 base, J shed 7 bases, and the junction held 0 bases outside the gene matches. Germline V gene sequence: CDR1 SGHVS, CDR2 FNYEAQ. The DNA of the CDR3 is TGTGCCAGCAGCTTAGGACTAGCGGGAAATGAGCAGTTCTTC. Translated, it gives CASSLGLAGNEQFF.

The J gene is TRBJ2-7, the V gene TRBV5-6; unclear D gene. Germline V gene lookup returns CDR1 SGHDT and CDR2 YYEEEE. This CDR3 has 14 residues. V lost 5 bases and J 5 bases, leaving 17 bases between the germline ends. CDR3 amino acids: CASRVLSGHHEQYF. CDR3 nucleotides: TGTGCCAGCAGAGTACTCTCGGGTCATCACGAGCAGTACTTC.

The chain couples TRBV5-1 to TRBJ2-1; D unresolved. The germline CDR1 and CDR2 sequences are SGHRS and YFSETQ. V lost 5 bases and J 3 bases, leaving 6 bases between the germline ends. The CDR3 is 12 residues long. The CDR3: CASRWSYNEQFF. CDR3 coding DNA: TGCGCCAGCAGATGGAGCTACAATGAGCAGTTCTTC.

This chain uses TRBV9 with TRBJ1-2; 10 nucleotides line up with TRBD1. Per the germline V gene, CDR1 is SGDLS and CDR2 is YYNGEE. V shed 4 bases, J shed 3 bases, and the junction held 6 bases outside the gene matches. This CDR3 is 15 amino acids long. The chain's CDR3 is CASSPDGTGDYGYTF. Written as DNA, the CDR3 is TGTGCCAGCAGCCCAGATGGGACAGGGGACTATGGCTACACCTTC.

V usage is TRBV12-1 and J usage is TRBJ2-5; the listed D gene, TRBD1, was not tested against the DNA. TRBV12-1 is designated a pseudogene. CDR3 size: 17 residues. CDR3: CASSFEGDRGLQETQYF. The CDR3 DNA reads as TGTGCCAGCAGCTTTGAGGGGGACAGGGGGCTGCAAGAGACCCAGTACTTC.

The V call is TRBV4-3, the J call TRBJ2-3; TRBD2 might be the D (6 bases). This CDR3 contains 17 residues. The V gene lost 4 bases and the J gene lost 4 bases, with 21 bases spanning the gap. Per germline, CDR1 LGHNA and CDR2 YSLEER. CDR3 protein: CASSRGGTSLFSDTQYF. In DNA, the CDR3 is TGCGCCAGCAGCCGTGGAGGGACCAGCTTGTTTTCAGATACGCAGTATTTT.

The gene calls are TRBV5-1 and TRBJ2-1; 9 bases fit TRBD1. Germline CDR1 SGHRS, CDR2 YFSETQ. This CDR3 has 15 amino acids. V lost 4 bases, J lost 6 bases, and 8 bases stayed unmatched. The CDR3 region has the DNA TGCGCCAGCAGCAAGGGACAGGGCCTATCCAATGAGCAGTTCTTC. Translation: CASSKGQGLSNEQFF. The variable domain in full, completed from reference TRBV5-1 and TRBJ2-1, reads KAGVTQTPRYLIKTRGQQVTLSCSPISGHRSVSWYQQTPGQGLQFLFEYFSETQRNKGNFPGRFSGRQFSNSRSEMNVSTLELGDSALYLCASSKGQGLSNEQFFGPGTRLTVL.

The genes are TRBV4-3 and TRBJ1-1, with 8 nucleotides matching TRBD1. Germline-derived CDR1 and CDR2 are LGHNA and YSLEER. This CDR3 is built from 14 residues. With V trimmed by 6 bases and J by 5 bases, 8 bases remained unmatched. This CDR3 is CASRDRVLMTEAFF. The CDR3 nucleotides are TGCGCCAGCAGGGACAGGGTCCTGATGACTGAAGCTTTCTTT.

The CDR3 DNA reads TGTGCCAGCAGTTACGGGACAGCTGAAGCTTTCTTT. Protein sequence: CASSYGTAEAFF. The V call is TRBV6-5, the J call TRBJ1-1, with 7 bases identical to TRBD1. Unmatched junction bases numbered 0, after V lost 2 bases and J lost 6 bases. Germline V gene data show CDR1 as MNHEY and CDR2 as SVGAGI. CDR3 size: 12 residues.

The V call is TRBV3-1 (or the pseudogene TRBV3-2), the J call TRBJ2-5, with a weak D call TRBD1 (5 bases). V lost 7 bases, J lost 5 bases, and 20 bases lay in between. The germline gives CDR1 LGHDT, CDR2 YNNKEL (reference sequence). This CDR3 contains 15 residues. The CDR3, as DNA: TGTGCCAGCACCCGATGGCAGGGAATCGGTGAGACCCAGTACTTC. Residues: CASTRWQGIGETQYF.

The chain recombines TRBV5-4 with TRBJ2-5; tentatively, D is TRBD2 (5 bases). This CDR3 is built from 14 residues. The V end lost 2 bases, the J end lost 5 bases, and 13 bases lay between the germline ends. Germline assignment: CDR1 SGHNT and CDR2 YYREEE (reference sequence). The CDR3 coding sequence is TGTGCCAGCAGCTTTTCGGGGAAAGCTGAGACCCAGTACTTC. Protein sequence: CASSFSGKAETQYF.

The J gene is TRBJ2-6, the V gene TRBV28; 8 bases map to TRBD1. This CDR3 has 15 residues. Germline CDR1 is MDHEN and CDR2 is SYDVKM. V trimming: 10 bases; J trimming: 2 bases; junction bases outside the gene matches: 7. The CDR3 DNA reads as TGTGCCACCGGCCAGGGGGCGCCTGGGGCCAACGTCCTGACTTTC. Translated: CATGQGAPGANVLTF.

The rearrangement uses TRBV9 and TRBJ2-2; 11 bases match TRBD2. The CDR3 runs 16 residues. Trimming at V came to 1 base and at J to 5 bases, leaving 4 bases not matched to a gene. Germline CDR1 and CDR2: SGDLS and YYNGEE. The CDR3 sequence: CASSVLAGGPTGELFF. The CDR3 bases are TGTGCCAGCAGCGTACTAGCGGGGGGACCGACCGGGGAGCTGTTTTTT.

CDR3: CASSIGEKLFF. CDR3 DNA sequence: TGTGCCAGCAGCATCGGGGAAAAACTGTTTTTT. V is TRBV12-3 or TRBV12-4 and J is TRBJ1-4; unclear D gene. V lost 6 bases and J lost 8, with 7 bases in between. The CDR3 contains 11 residues.

V gene TRBV18 combines with J gene TRBJ1-3, with a weak D call TRBD1 (5 bases). There are 15 residues in the CDR3. V shed 0 bases and J shed 8 bases, with 14 bases lying between them. From germline, CDR1 is KGHSH and CDR2 LQKENI. The CDR3 reads CASSPPSQGGDTIYF. The DNA for the CDR3 is TGTGCCAGCTCACCACCGAGCCAGGGCGGTGACACCATATATTTT. The entire variable domain, with the rest obtained from reference TRBV18 and TRBJ1-3, is as follows: NAGVMQNPRHLVRRRGQEARLRCSPMKGHSHVYWYRQLPEEGLKFMVYLQKENIIDESGMPKERFSAEFPKEGPSILRIQQVVRGDSAAYFCASSPPSQGGDTIYFGEGSWLTVV.

This chain joins TRBV11-2 and TRBJ1-1; D gene uncertain. V lost 5 bases to trimming and J lost 5 bases, with 12 bases between them. Per germline, CDR1 SGHAT and CDR2 FQNNGV. The CDR3 extends over 13 amino acids. The CDR3 coding sequence is TGTGCCAGCAGCCCCGTGCCGCGAACTGAAGCTTTCTTT. It translates to CASSPVPRTEAFF.

The chain has TRBV27 and TRBJ2-6; D is ambiguous. With 3 bases removed from V and 4 bases from J, the gap between germline ends came to 13 bases. The length of the CDR3 is 16 residues. In germline, CDR1 is MNHEY, CDR2 SMNVEV (reference sequence). CDR3 residues: CASSFLTALGANVLTF. The CDR3, as DNA: TGTGCCAGCAGTTTTTTGACTGCCTTGGGGGCCAACGTCCTGACTTTC.